These 14 T cell receptor beta chains were all obtained from the same sample, sequenced in a study of cytomegalovirus exposure and HLA in healthy donors. It was with 60 Vbeta and 13 Jbeta primers that the PCR ran. The assay was immunoSEQ multiplex PCR, and TCRdb's table has in-frame clones only and misses some. This sample carries 150,000 to 200,000 clones, around 64% of them seen once, and the ten largest clones take roughly 3%. The sample consisted of PBMCs. These receptors were collected from a woman in her 30s in good health and CMV-seronegative.

J is TRBJ2-5 and V is TRBV9, with TRBD2 matching over 9 bases. The V and J ends lost 1 base and 1 base, in that order; junction bases with no gene match: 5. Germline V lookup: CDR1 SGDLS, CDR2 YYNGEE. CDR3 length equals 16 residues. The CDR3 region is CASSVKAGGRQETQYF. DNA for the CDR3: TGTGCCAGCAGCGTAAAAGCGGGAGGACGCCAAGAGACCCAGTACTTC.

This chain uses TRBV28 with TRBJ1-4, with 9 bases aligning to TRBD1. CDR1 and CDR2 from the germline V gene are MDHEN and SYDVKM. This CDR3 is built from 15 residues. Trimming at V came to 5 bases and at J to 5 bases, leaving 6 bases not matched to a gene. CDR3 in amino acids: CASSGTGTGNEKLFF. The CDR3 region has the DNA TGTGCCAGCAGTGGAACCGGGACAGGGAATGAAAAACTGTTTTTT.

The chain is built from TRBV20-1 and TRBJ2-7; D is uncertain. CDR1 is DFQATT, CDR2 SNEGSKA, per germline (reference sequence). The CDR3 runs 11 residues. Trimming removed 6 bases at V and 3 bases at J, with 9 bases between. The CDR3 DNA sequence: TGCAGTGCCCCCCCCCACTACGAGCAGTACTTC. Its protein is CSAPPHYEQYF.

The CDR3 is CASSFGRVETGELFF. CDR3 DNA: TGTGCCAGCAGCTTCGGCAGGGTGGAGACCGGGGAGCTGTTTTTT. V gene TRBV7-2 combines with J gene TRBJ2-2, with a possible D match to TRBD1 (5 bases). The ends were cut back, 3 bases at V and 5 bases at J, with 13 bases in the middle. The length of the CDR3 is 15 residues. CDR1 SGHTA and CDR2 FQGNSA come from the germline V gene.

This clone showed up many times. The rearrangement uses TRBV7-9 and TRBJ2-2; D is undetermined. CDR1 SEHNR and CDR2 FQNEAQ come from the germline V gene (reference sequence). The length of the CDR3 is 13 residues. V gave up 4 bases and J gave up 6 bases, with 9 bases separating them. CDR3 coding DNA: TGTGCCAGCAGCTCCACTATAGCCGGGGAGCTGTTTTTT. Its translation: CASSSTIAGELFF.

A word on this clone: One end of the junction does not line up with germline, which may come from a read error. V is TRBV7-9 and J is TRBJ1-1; D unresolved. Germline CDR1 reads SEHNR; CDR2 reads FQNEAQ (reference sequence). This CDR3 has 12 amino acids. CDR3 nucleotides: TGTTCCAGCAGAGTTCTATCCACTGAAGCTTTCTTT. It encodes CSSRVLSTEAFF.

In its sample, this clone was seen once. The rearrangement links TRBV7-9 to TRBJ2-1, with 7 bases identical to TRBD2. This CDR3 contains 15 residues. With 5 bases clipped from V and 9 bases from J, the junction kept 13 bases outside the gene matches. CDR1 is SEHNR and CDR2 is FQNEAQ in the germline V gene (reference sequence). CDR3 region: CASSHLLAEGTEQFF. As DNA, the CDR3 is TGTGCCAGCAGCCATTTGCTAGCGGAGGGAACTGAGCAGTTCTTC.

Turning to this clone: The junction differs from germline at one of its ends, possibly a read error. Other DNA sequences in this sample translate to the same CDR3. The rearrangement links TRBV6-6 to TRBJ1-5; 9 bases fit TRBD1. The CDR3 consists of 16 residues. Germline CDR1 is MNHNY and CDR2 is SVGAGI (reference sequence). This CDR3 is CASTKGTGQSNQPQHF. Here the CDR3 DNA reads TGCGCCAGCACCAAAGGGACAGGGCAAAGCAATCAGCCCCAGCATTTT.

The CDR3 sequence is CASSSRTGTHEQYF. CDR3 DNA sequence: TGTGCCAGCAGCTCCCGGACAGGGACCCACGAGCAGTACTTC. V and J are TRBV9 and TRBJ2-7; 8 nucleotides align to TRBD1. CDR1 and CDR2 (germline): SGDLS, YYNGEE. This CDR3 has 14 amino acids. V trimming: 4 bases; J trimming: 5 bases; junction bases outside the gene matches: 8.

The CDR3: CASSRDRVGYTF. DNA of the CDR3: TGTGCCAGCAGTCGCGACAGGGTTGGCTACACCTTC. The chain employs TRBV6-5 and TRBJ1-2; TRBD1 aligns across 7 bases. After removal of 5 bases from V and 7 bases from J, the junction contained 4 bases not matched to a gene. This CDR3 contains 12 residues. Germline CDR1 MNHEY, CDR2 SVGAGI.

The chain couples TRBV5-1 to TRBJ1-6; TRBD1 matches at 7 bases. The V gene's germline CDR1 is SGHRS and CDR2 YFSETQ. V lost 0 bases and J lost 10; bases outside the gene matches: 22. There are 20 residues in the CDR3. Here the CDR3 DNA reads TGCGCCAGCAGCTTGGCCTGGTCCCCCGGACAGGCCGGGCGGGGATCACCCCTCCACTTT. It is translated as CASSLAWSPGQAGRGSPLHF.

The rearrangement uses TRBV30 and TRBJ2-7, with TRBD2 matching over 8 bases. Germline lookup yields CDR1 GTSNPN and CDR2 SVGIG (reference sequence). This CDR3 region has 15 residues. V was pared by 2 bases and J by 3 bases, with 9 bases of the junction left unmatched. CDR3 nucleotide sequence: TGTGCCTGGAGTTCACCGGGACTAGTTATCTACGAGCAGTACTTC. Residues: CAWSSPGLVIYEQYF. The whole variable domain, filled in from reference TRBV30 and TRBJ2-7, reads SQTIHQWPATLVQPVGSPLSLECTVEGTSNPNLYWYRQAAGRGLQLLFYSVGIGQISSEVPQNLSASRPQDRQFILSSKKLLLSDSGFYLCAWSSPGLVIYEQYFGPGTRLTVT.

The chain is built from TRBV7-9 and TRBJ2-7; 8 bases agree with TRBD1. Unmatched junction bases numbered 4, after V lost 0 bases and J lost 3 bases. This CDR3 region has 15 residues. CDR1 and CDR2 from the germline V gene are SEHNR and FQNEAQ (reference sequence). DNA of the CDR3: TGTGCCAGCAGCTTAGCGGGACAGGAGGTCTACGAGCAGTACTTC. Protein product: CASSLAGQEVYEQYF.

Regarding this clone: One junction end does not reproduce the germline sequence, and a read error may be involved. J is TRBJ2-5 and V is TRBV7-7, with 9 bases fitting TRBD2. Germline V gene sequence: CDR1 SSHAT, CDR2 FNYEAQ (reference sequence). There are 15 residues in the CDR3. CDR3 region: CASSPLGLARETQYF. CDR3 bases: TGTGCTAGCAGCCCACTCGGACTAGCGAGAGAGACCCAGTACTTC.